The 17 T cell receptor beta chains below all came from one sample that was sequenced in a study of T cell repertoires in aging, cancer and after chemotherapy. A mixed TRB-A/B primer pool amplified rearranged TRB by multiplex touch-down PCR. One entry per CDR3 protein results from TCRdb running MiXCR on the multiplex PCR reads. The data contain more than 9,000 distinct CDR3 sequences, roughly a third of them singletons. The template was genomic DNA from peripheral blood, not RNA. Sequences were obtained from blood. The receptors derive from a human donor in good health.

The gene calls are TRBV11-2 and TRBJ2-1; 9 bases line up with TRBD2. The CDR3 totals 15 residues. Germline V gene data show CDR1 as SGHAT and CDR2 as FQNNGV. The V gene end was trimmed by 4 bases and the J gene end by 1 base; junction bases not matched to a gene: 2. For the CDR3, the DNA is TGTGCCAGCAGCTGGCTAGCGGGGTCCTACAATGAGCAGTTCTTC. This translates into CASSWLAGSYNEQFF.

The J gene is TRBJ2-4, the V gene TRBV28; possibly TRBD2 for D (5 bases). Germline CDR1 MDHEN, CDR2 SYDVKM. V was trimmed by 5 bases and J by 3 bases, leaving 8 bases between them. The CDR3 sequence is 13 residues long. The CDR3 DNA reads as TGTGCCAGCAGTGAGGGCGACAAAAACATTCAGTACTTC. This translates into CASSEGDKNIQYF.

In its sample, this clonotype was seen a few times. The J gene is TRBJ2-1, the V gene TRBV6-4, with no clear D. CDR3 size: 16 residues. Germline V gene data show CDR1 as MRHNA and CDR2 as SNTAGT. The V and J ends lost 2 bases and 0 bases respectively, with 11 bases between them. The DNA of the CDR3 is TGTGCCAGCAGTGACGCCGCCAGGAGCTCCTACAATGAGCAGTTCTTC. This codes for CASSDAARSSYNEQFF.

The V and J genes are TRBV12-3 or TRBV12-4 and TRBJ2-1, with TRBD2 identical over 10 bases. With V trimmed by 2 bases and J by 0 bases, 7 bases remained unmatched. CDR3 length equals 18 residues. The CDR3 here is CASSLHSGGVSSYNEQFF. The CDR3, as DNA: TGTGCCAGCAGTTTACACAGCGGGGGGGTCAGCTCCTACAATGAGCAGTTCTTC.

This clonotype was counted only a few times. The DNA of the CDR3 is TGTGCCAGCAGTTACGCCCAGGCCCGCACAGATACGCAGTATTTT. Translated: CASSYAQARTDTQYF. V usage is TRBV6-2 or TRBV6-3 and J usage is TRBJ2-3; D unclear. The CDR3 consists of 15 residues. Germline CDR1 and CDR2: MNHEY and SVGEGT. Trimming removed 2 bases at V and 1 base at J, with 10 bases between.

The chain carries TRBV6-2 or TRBV6-3 and TRBJ1-5; 9 bases fit TRBD1. This CDR3 is built from 19 residues. The germline CDR1 and CDR2 sequences are MNHEY and SVGEGT. Losses at the gene ends were 0 bases for V and 0 bases for J; bases not matched to a gene: 9. In nucleotides, the CDR3 is TGTGCCAGCAGTTACTCCTTTCGACAGGGGGGAAATAGCAATCAGCCCCAGCATTTT. This sequence encodes CASSYSFRQGGNSNQPQHF.

The chain uses TRBV6-1 and TRBJ2-2; 8 bases line up with TRBD1. The V and J ends lost 7 bases and 5 bases, in that order; junction bases with no gene match: 12. This CDR3 has 16 amino acids. CDR1 is MNHNS and CDR2 is SASEGT in the germline V gene. The chain's CDR3 is CASIPGTGSSTGELFF. The CDR3 DNA sequence: TGTGCCAGCATTCCCGGGACAGGCTCTTCAACCGGGGAGCTGTTTTTT.

This chain connects TRBV12-3 or TRBV12-4 to TRBJ2-4; D gene ambiguous. The CDR3 contains 13 residues. CDR3 residues: CASQQAAGYIQYF. In DNA form, the CDR3 reads TGTGCTAGTCAGCAGGCGGCCGGGTACATTCAGTACTTC.

This clonotype was recorded a few times. The chain has TRBV6-5 and TRBJ1-2; possible D gene TRBD1, 6 bases. Germline V gene lookup returns CDR1 MNHEY and CDR2 SVGAGI. V gave up 0 bases and J gave up 4 bases, with 18 bases separating them. The CDR3 extends over 17 amino acids. The CDR3 DNA sequence: TGTGCCAGCAGTTACTCCTTTTGGGGCAGGGGTAGCTATGGCTACACCTTC. Translating gives CASSYSFWGRGSYGYTF.

This clonotype is labeled medium-sized (0.01 to 0.1%). J is TRBJ2-7 and V is TRBV6-5; 8 bases fit TRBD2. The V segment lost 0 bases and the J segment 2 bases; nucleotides outside the gene matches: 12. This CDR3 region has 18 residues. In germline, CDR1 is MNHEY, CDR2 SVGAGI. The CDR3 loop is CASSYSMIGREGAYEQYF. Written as DNA, the CDR3 is TGTGCCAGCAGTTACTCGATGATAGGCCGGGAGGGAGCCTACGAGCAGTACTTC.

The chain carries TRBV12-3 or TRBV12-4 and TRBJ1-1, with 7 bases that match TRBD1. The ends lost 6 bases at V and 5 bases at J; junction bases unmatched: 12. The CDR3 loop spans 15 amino acids. The CDR3 sequence: CASRENRGQGTEAFF. The CDR3 coding sequence is TGTGCCAGCAGGGAAAACAGGGGCCAGGGGACTGAAGCTTTCTTT.

The rearrangement uses TRBV28 and TRBJ2-7; D unresolved. Per germline, CDR1 MDHEN and CDR2 SYDVKM. V lost 5 bases and J 4 bases, leaving 15 bases between the germline ends. The CDR3 spans 14 residues. The CDR3 bases are TGTGCCAGCAGTACACGAACTCGTGTGTACGAGCAGTACTTC. Encoded protein: CASSTRTRVYEQYF.

V usage is TRBV20-1 and J usage is TRBJ2-3; 13 nucleotides line up with TRBD2. Germline V CDR1 and CDR2: DFQATT, SNEGSKA (reference sequence). With 2 bases clipped from V and 1 base from J, the junction kept 3 bases outside the gene matches. CDR3 length: 16 residues. The CDR3 region is CSARLGTSGGTDTQYF. Here the CDR3 DNA reads TGCAGTGCTAGACTCGGGACTAGCGGGGGCACAGATACGCAGTATTTT.

Regarding this clonotype: With a much larger clone just one base away, this may be a read error. V is TRBV27 and J is TRBJ2-1, with TRBD2 matching over 9 bases. Germline loops: CDR1 MNHEY, CDR2 SMNVEV (reference sequence). The CDR3 consists of 15 residues. The CDR3 DNA follows: TGTACCAGCAGTCCGCGGGAGGGAACCTACAATGAGCAGTTCTTC. This gives the protein CTSSPREGTYNEQFF.

The chain employs TRBV7-9 and TRBJ2-7, with TRBD1 identical over 9 bases. The trim removed 5 bases at V and 2 bases at J, leaving 10 bases unmatched. The CDR3 loop spans 16 amino acids. Germline-derived CDR1 and CDR2 are SEHNR and FQNEAQ (reference sequence). CDR3 sequence reads: CASSTLTGGVPYEQYF. The CDR3 nucleotides read TGTGCCAGCAGCACATTGACAGGGGGTGTGCCCTACGAGCAGTACTTC.

The chain joins TRBV15 to TRBJ2-5, with D possibly matching TRBD2 (5 bases). CDR3 length: 18 amino acids. Germline CDR1 reads LNHNV; CDR2 reads YYDKDF (reference sequence). Trimming stripped 1 base from V and 10 bases from J, with 28 bases between. The CDR3 DNA follows: TGTGCCACCAGCAGAGCTTATTGGTATAGCAGTTGGAGGAGAGACCAGTACTTC. Translation gives CATSRAYWYSSWRRDQYF.

The chain uses TRBV14 and TRBJ2-3; TRBD1 matches at 8 bases. This CDR3 has 16 amino acids. Trimming cost V 3 bases and J 1 base; bases outside gene matches: 6. Germline assignment: CDR1 SGHDN and CDR2 FVKESK. CDR3 in amino acids: CASSQGTRGRTDTQYF. In DNA form, the CDR3 reads TGTGCCAGCAGCCAGGGGACCAGGGGGCGCACAGATACGCAGTATTTT.